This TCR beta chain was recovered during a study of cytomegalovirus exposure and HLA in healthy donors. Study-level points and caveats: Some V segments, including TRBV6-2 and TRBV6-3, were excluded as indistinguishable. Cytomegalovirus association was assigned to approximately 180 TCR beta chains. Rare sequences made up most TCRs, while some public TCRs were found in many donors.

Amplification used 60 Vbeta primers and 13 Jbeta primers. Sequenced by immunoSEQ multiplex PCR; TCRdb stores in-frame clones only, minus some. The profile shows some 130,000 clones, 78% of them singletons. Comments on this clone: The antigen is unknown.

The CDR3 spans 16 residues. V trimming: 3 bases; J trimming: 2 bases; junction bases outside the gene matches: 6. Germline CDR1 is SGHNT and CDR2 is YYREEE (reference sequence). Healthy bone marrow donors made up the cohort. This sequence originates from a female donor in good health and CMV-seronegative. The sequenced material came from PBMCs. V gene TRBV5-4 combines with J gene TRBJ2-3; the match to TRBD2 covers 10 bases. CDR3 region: CASSSPSGGYTDTQYF. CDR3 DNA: TGTGCCAGCAGCTCCCCTAGCGGGGGCTACACAGATACGCAGTATTTT.